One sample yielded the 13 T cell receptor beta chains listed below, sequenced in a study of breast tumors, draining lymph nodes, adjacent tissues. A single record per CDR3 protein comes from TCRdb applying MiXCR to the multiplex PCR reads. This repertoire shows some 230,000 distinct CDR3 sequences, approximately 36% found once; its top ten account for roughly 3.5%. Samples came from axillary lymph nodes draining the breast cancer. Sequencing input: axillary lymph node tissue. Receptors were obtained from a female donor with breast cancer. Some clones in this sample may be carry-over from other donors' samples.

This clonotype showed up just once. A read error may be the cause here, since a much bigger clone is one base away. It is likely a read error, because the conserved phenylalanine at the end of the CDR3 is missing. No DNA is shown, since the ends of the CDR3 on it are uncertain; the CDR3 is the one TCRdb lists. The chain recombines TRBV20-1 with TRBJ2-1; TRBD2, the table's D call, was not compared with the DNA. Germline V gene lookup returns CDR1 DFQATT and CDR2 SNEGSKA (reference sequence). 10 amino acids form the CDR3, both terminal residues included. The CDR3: CSANAGGEFS.

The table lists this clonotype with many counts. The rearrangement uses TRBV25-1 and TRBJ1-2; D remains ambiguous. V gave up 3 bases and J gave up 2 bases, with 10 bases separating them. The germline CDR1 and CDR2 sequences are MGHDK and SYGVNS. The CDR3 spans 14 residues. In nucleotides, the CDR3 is TGTGCCAGCAGTGAGCCGGGAGAAAACTATGGCTACACCTTC. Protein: CASSEPGENYGYTF.

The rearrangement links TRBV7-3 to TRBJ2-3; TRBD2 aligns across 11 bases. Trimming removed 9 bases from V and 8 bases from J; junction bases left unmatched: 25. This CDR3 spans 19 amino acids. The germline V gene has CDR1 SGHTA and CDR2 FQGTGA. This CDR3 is CASERLAGPTPPTSSTQYF. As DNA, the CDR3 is TGTGCCAGTGAGCGACTAGCGGGACCGACTCCTCCTACGAGCAGTACGCAGTATTTT.

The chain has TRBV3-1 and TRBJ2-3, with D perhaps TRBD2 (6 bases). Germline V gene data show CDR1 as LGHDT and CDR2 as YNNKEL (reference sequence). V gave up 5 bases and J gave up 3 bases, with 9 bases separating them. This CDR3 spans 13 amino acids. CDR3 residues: CASSARGTDTQYF. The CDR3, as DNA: TGTGCCAGCAGCGCCCGGGGGACAGATACGCAGTATTTT.

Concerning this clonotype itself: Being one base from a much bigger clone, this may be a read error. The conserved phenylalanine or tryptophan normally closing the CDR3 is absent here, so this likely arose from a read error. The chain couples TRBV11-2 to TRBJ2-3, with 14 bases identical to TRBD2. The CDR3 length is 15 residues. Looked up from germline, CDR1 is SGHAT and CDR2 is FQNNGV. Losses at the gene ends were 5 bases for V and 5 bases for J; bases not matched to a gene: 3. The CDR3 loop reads CASSPGLAGVDTQYL. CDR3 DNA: TGTGCCAGCAGCCCGGGACTAGCGGGAGTAGATACGCAGTATCTT.

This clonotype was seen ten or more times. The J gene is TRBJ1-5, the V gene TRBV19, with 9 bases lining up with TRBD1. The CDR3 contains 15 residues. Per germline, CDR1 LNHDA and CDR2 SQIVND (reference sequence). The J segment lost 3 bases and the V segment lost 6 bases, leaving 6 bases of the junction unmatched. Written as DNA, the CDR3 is TGTGCCAGTAGCACCGGGACAGGGTACAATCAGCCCCAGCATTTT. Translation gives CASSTGTGYNQPQHF.

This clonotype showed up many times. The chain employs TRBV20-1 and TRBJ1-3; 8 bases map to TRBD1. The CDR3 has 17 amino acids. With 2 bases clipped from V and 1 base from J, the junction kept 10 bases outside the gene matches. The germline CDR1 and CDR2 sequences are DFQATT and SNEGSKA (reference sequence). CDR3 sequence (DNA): TGCAGTGCTAGACCTCGGGACAGGCCTTTTTCTGGAAACACCATATATTTT. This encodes CSARPRDRPFSGNTIYF.

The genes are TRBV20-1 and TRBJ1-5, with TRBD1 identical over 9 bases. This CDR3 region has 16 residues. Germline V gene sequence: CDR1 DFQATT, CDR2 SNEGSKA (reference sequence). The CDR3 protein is CGGSWGQGYSNQPQHF. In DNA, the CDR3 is TGCGGGGGGTCTTGGGGACAGGGATATAGCAATCAGCCCCAGCATTTT.

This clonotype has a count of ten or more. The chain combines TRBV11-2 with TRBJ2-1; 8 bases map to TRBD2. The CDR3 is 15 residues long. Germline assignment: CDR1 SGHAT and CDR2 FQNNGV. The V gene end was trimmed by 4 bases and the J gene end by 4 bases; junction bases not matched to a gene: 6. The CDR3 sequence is CASSSRTSGYNEQFF. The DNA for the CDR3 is TGTGCCAGCAGCTCCAGAACTAGCGGTTACAATGAGCAGTTCTTC.

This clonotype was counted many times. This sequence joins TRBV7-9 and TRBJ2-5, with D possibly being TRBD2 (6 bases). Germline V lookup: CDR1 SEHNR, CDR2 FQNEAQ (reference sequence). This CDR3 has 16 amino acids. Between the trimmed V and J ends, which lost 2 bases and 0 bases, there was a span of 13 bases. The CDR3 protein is CASSLNPGTHQETQYF. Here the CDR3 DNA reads TGTGCCAGCAGCTTAAATCCAGGGACTCACCAAGAGACCCAGTACTTC.

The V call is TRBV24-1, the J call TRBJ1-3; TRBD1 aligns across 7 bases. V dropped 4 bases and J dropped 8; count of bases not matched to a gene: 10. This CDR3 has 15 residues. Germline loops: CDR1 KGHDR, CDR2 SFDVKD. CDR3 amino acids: CATSDLDRTPHTIYF. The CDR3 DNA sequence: TGTGCCACCAGTGACCTGGACAGGACCCCCCACACCATATATTTT.

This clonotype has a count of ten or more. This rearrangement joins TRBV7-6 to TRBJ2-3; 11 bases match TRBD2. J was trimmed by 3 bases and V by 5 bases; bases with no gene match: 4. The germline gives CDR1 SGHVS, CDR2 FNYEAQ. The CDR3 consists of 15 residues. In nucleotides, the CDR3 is TGTGCCAGCAGCGACCGGACTAGCGGGACAGATACGCAGTATTTT. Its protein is CASSDRTSGTDTQYF.

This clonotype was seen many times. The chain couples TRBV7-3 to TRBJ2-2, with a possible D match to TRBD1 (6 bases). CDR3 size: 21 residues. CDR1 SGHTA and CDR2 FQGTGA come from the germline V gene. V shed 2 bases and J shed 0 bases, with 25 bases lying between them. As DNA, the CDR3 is TGTGCCAGCAGCTTAGTTGCCCAACGGACAGAGAAGACTACGAACACCGGGGAGCTGTTTTTT. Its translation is CASSLVAQRTEKTTNTGELFF.